Listed here are 25 T cell receptor beta chains from one sample, sequenced in a study of blood T cell repertoires in COVID-19. Using immunoSEQ multiplex PCR, the repertoire was profiled, and TCRdb retains in-frame clones only, with some absent. The table shows around 190,000 clones, with nearly 90% occurring only once. The sequenced material came from peripheral blood. Receptor source: a man aged 50 to 60 with COVID-19, enrolled during active disease.

The rearrangement uses TRBV11-3 and TRBJ2-1; 9 nucleotides align to TRBD2. V trimming: 1 base; J trimming: 9 bases; junction bases outside the gene matches: 10. The CDR3 loop spans 16 amino acids. Germline V lookup: CDR1 SGHNT, CDR2 YENEEA. CDR3 sequence reads: CASSLGKGLASGEQFF. CDR3 bases: TGTGCCAGCAGCTTAGGGAAAGGACTAGCGAGTGGTGAGCAGTTCTTC.

The chain uses TRBV13 and TRBJ2-1, with 7 bases lining up with TRBD2. The CDR3 sequence is 14 residues long. J lost 7 bases, V lost 5 bases, and 8 bases had no gene match. Germline V gene lookup returns CDR1 PRHDT and CDR2 FYEKMQ (reference sequence). CDR3: CASSTRTSSNEQFF. CDR3 DNA sequence: TGTGCCAGCAGCACCCGGACTAGTTCGAATGAGCAGTTCTTC. Full variable domain (rest looked up from reference TRBV13 and TRBJ2-1): AAGVIQSPRHLIKEKRETATLKCYPIPRHDTVYWYQQGPGQDPQFLISFYEKMQSDKGSIPDRFSAQQFSDYHSELNMSSLELGDSALYFCASSTRTSSNEQFFGPGTRLTVL.

This chain connects TRBV7-6 to TRBJ2-1, with 7 bases matching TRBD1. Germline trimming cut 5 bases from V and 6 bases from J; bases unmatched to any gene: 4. The CDR3 is made up of 13 amino acids. CDR1 is SGHVS and CDR2 is FNYEAQ in the germline V gene. The CDR3 reads CASSGYRGNEQFF. CDR3 in DNA: TGTGCCAGCAGCGGGTACAGGGGCAATGAGCAGTTCTTC.

This chain links TRBV6-4 with TRBJ1-5; 9 bases are a match to TRBD1. J was trimmed by 1 base and V by 4 bases; bases with no gene match: 2. Per the germline V gene, CDR1 is MRHNA and CDR2 is SNTAGT. CDR3 length: 15 amino acids. CDR3 loop: CASSATGGSNQPQHF. The CDR3 DNA reads TGTGCCAGCAGTGCGACAGGGGGAAGCAATCAGCCCCAGCATTTT.

This rearrangement joins TRBV5-4 to TRBJ2-3, with 8 bases identical to TRBD2. The germline V gene has CDR1 SGHNT and CDR2 YYREEE (reference sequence). The CDR3 sequence is 13 residues long. The V segment lost 10 bases and the J segment 5 bases; nucleotides outside the gene matches: 9. CDR3 in amino acids: CAVRSGAEDTQYF. The DNA for the CDR3 is TGTGCCGTCCGTAGCGGGGCGGAAGATACGCAGTATTTT.

This chain uses TRBV19 with TRBJ2-2; 9 bases fit TRBD2. The CDR3 contains 14 residues. The V gene's germline CDR1 is LNHDA and CDR2 SQIVND (reference sequence). V lost 8 bases, J lost 5 bases, and 6 bases stayed unmatched. CDR3: CASAGGGLTGELFF. The CDR3 DNA follows: TGTGCCAGTGCGGGAGGGGGCTTAACCGGGGAGCTGTTTTTT.

The chain links TRBV4-2 to TRBJ2-1; 11 bases are shared with TRBD2. Trimming at V came to 5 bases and at J to 6 bases, leaving 6 bases not matched to a gene. Germline CDR1 reads LGHNA; CDR2 reads YNFKEQ. This CDR3 has 15 residues. The CDR3 sequence: CASSYDGLAGNEQFF. The CDR3 nucleotides are TGTGCCAGCAGCTACGATGGACTAGCGGGCAATGAGCAGTTCTTC.

The CDR3 sequence: CASSPPGGQGYTF. In DNA, the CDR3 is TGTGCCAGCTCACCACCAGGGGGCCAGGGCTACACCTTC. This rearrangement joins TRBV18 to TRBJ1-2; 7 nucleotides agree with TRBD1. J gave up 8 bases and V 0 bases, and 3 bases lay outside the gene matches. The CDR3 loop spans 13 amino acids. Per germline, CDR1 KGHSH and CDR2 LQKENI.

CDR3 DNA sequence: TGTGCCAGCAGTTCGGGACAGGGCTTCTATGGCTACACCTTC. Encoded protein: CASSSGQGFYGYTF. The chain employs TRBV6-6 and TRBJ1-2; 9 nucleotides agree with TRBD1. The CDR3 covers 14 residues. Germline CDR1 is MNHNY and CDR2 is SVGAGI (reference sequence). J gave up 4 bases and V 4 bases, and 4 bases lay outside the gene matches.

The chain carries TRBV7-2 and TRBJ1-1; D remains ambiguous. Germline lookup yields CDR1 SGHTA and CDR2 FQGNSA. V lost 5 bases and J lost 11, with 18 bases in between. This CDR3 spans 13 amino acids. The CDR3 region is CASSLQRTPNAFF. CDR3 nucleotide sequence: TGTGCCAGCAGCCTCCAGCGTACCCCCAACGCTTTCTTT.

This clone was seen just once. CDR3: CAWSIGRPATNEKLFF. The CDR3 DNA reads TGTGCCTGGAGTATTGGCAGGCCCGCAACTAATGAAAAACTGTTTTTT. The rearrangement uses TRBV30 and TRBJ1-4, with D hard to call. Trimming removed 2 bases from V and 0 bases from J, with 13 bases in between. The length of the CDR3 is 16 residues. CDR1 is GTSNPN, CDR2 SVGIG, per germline (reference sequence).

The chain couples TRBV7-6 to TRBJ2-7, with D possibly matching TRBD1 (5 bases). V was shortened by 5 bases and J by 0 bases, with 17 bases between the two germline ends. This CDR3 has 16 amino acids. Germline lookup yields CDR1 SGHVS and CDR2 FNYEAQ. As DNA, the CDR3 is TGTGCCAGCAGCAGCCGAGACAGCCCCCTCTCCTACGAGCAGTACTTC. It translates to CASSSRDSPLSYEQYF.

This sequence joins TRBV25-1 and TRBJ1-2; 7 bases fit TRBD1. There are 13 residues in the CDR3. CDR1 is MGHDK, CDR2 SYGVNS, per germline. V lost 1 base and J lost 10; bases outside the gene matches: 6. CDR3 DNA sequence: TGTGCCAGCAGTGAATGGGGACAGACCTTCTACACCTTC. As protein: CASSEWGQTFYTF.

This chain uses TRBV6-1 with TRBJ2-5; 12 bases fit TRBD1. CDR1 MNHNS and CDR2 SASEGT come from the germline V gene. The ends lost 2 bases at V and 5 bases at J; junction bases unmatched: 15. The CDR3 is made up of 19 amino acids. This CDR3 reads CASSETRLGTGGARETQYF. The CDR3, as DNA: TGTGCCAGCAGTGAAACCAGATTGGGGACAGGGGGCGCACGGGAGACCCAGTACTTC.

This chain uses TRBV9 with TRBJ2-2; D remains unclear. Germline values: CDR1 SGDLS, CDR2 YYNGEE. Trimming took 2 bases from V and 4 from J, leaving 3 bases between them. There are 12 residues in the CDR3. The CDR3 sequence is CASSVSTGELFF. The CDR3 DNA is TGTGCCAGCAGCGTGAGCACCGGGGAGCTGTTTTTT.

The chain recombines TRBV3-1 (or the pseudogene TRBV3-2) with TRBJ1-2, with D tentatively TRBD1 (6 bases). The ends were cut back, 0 bases at V and 8 bases at J, with 34 bases in the middle. This CDR3 region has 21 residues. Germline-derived CDR1 and CDR2 are LGHDT and YNNKEL (reference sequence). CDR3 coding DNA: TGTGCCAGCAGCCAAGAAGTCCCCGCGTCCCCACCCGAGGGGGGGAAAGGCGGCTACACCTTC. Its protein is CASSQEVPASPPEGGKGGYTF.

The CDR3, as DNA: TGCGCCAGCAGCTTGGAGGGACACACGTACCAAGAGACCCAGTACTTC. Residues: CASSLEGHTYQETQYF. J is TRBJ2-5 and V is TRBV5-1; possible D gene TRBD1, 6 bases. V gave up 0 bases and J gave up 0 bases, with 12 bases separating them. The CDR3 sequence is 16 residues long. Germline CDR1 is SGHRS and CDR2 is YFSETQ.

J is TRBJ1-1 and V is TRBV21-1; the DNA was not used to check the table's D call, TRBD1. TRBV21-1 is shown as a pseudogene. The CDR3 is made up of 19 amino acids. CDR3 sequence reads: CASSLGPSRTGGPNTEAFF. In DNA, the CDR3 is TGTGCCAGCAGCCTCGGACCCTCTCGGACAGGGGGCCCGAACACTGAAGCTTTCTTT.

The chain uses TRBV5-4 and TRBJ1-6; D is unresolved. Germline-derived CDR1 and CDR2 are SGHNT and YYREEE (reference sequence). CDR3 size: 16 residues. Trimming cost V 4 bases and J 9 bases, with 20 bases left between them. The CDR3 DNA is TGTGCCAGCAGCACCGCGTCGGGGAGTTTCAGTTCACCCCTCCACTTT. It translates to CASSTASGSFSSPLHF.

This CDR3 is CASSLSATKNTGELFF. The DNA for the CDR3 is TGTGCCAGCAGCTTATCTGCGACTAAGAACACCGGGGAGCTGTTTTTT. The chain joins TRBV11-1 to TRBJ2-2; D is possibly TRBD2 (5 bases). V was trimmed by 2 bases and J by 1 base, leaving 11 bases between them. This CDR3 contains 16 residues. Germline V gene lookup returns CDR1 SGHAT and CDR2 FQDESV (reference sequence).

At least ten counts were recorded for this clone. V gene TRBV6-5 combines with J gene TRBJ2-7; D call uncertain. The germline CDR1 and CDR2 sequences are MNHEY and SVGAGI. The V and J ends lost 4 bases and 0 bases respectively, with 10 bases between them. CDR3 length: 14 residues. For the CDR3, the DNA is TGTGCCAGCAGTTTAGCTCTGGGCTCCTACGAGCAGTACTTC. This gives the protein CASSLALGSYEQYF.

This chain connects TRBV19 to TRBJ1-5; D remains ambiguous. In germline, CDR1 is LNHDA, CDR2 SQIVND (reference sequence). This CDR3 has 15 residues. Trimming took 2 bases from V and 0 from J, leaving 8 bases between them. CDR3 protein: CASSIIGNSNQPQHF. The CDR3 DNA is TGTGCCAGTAGTATAATCGGGAATAGCAATCAGCCCCAGCATTTT.

This rearrangement joins TRBV7-9 to TRBJ1-3; 11 bases align to TRBD1. Germline lookup yields CDR1 SEHNR and CDR2 FQNEAQ (reference sequence). The V and J ends lost 4 bases and 1 base, in that order; junction bases with no gene match: 3. The CDR3 runs to 16 residues. CDR3 DNA sequence: TGTGCCAGCAGCTCCCGGGACAGGGGGTCTGGAAACACCATATATTTT. Its protein product is CASSSRDRGSGNTIYF.

J is TRBJ1-2 and V is TRBV3-1 (or the pseudogene TRBV3-2), with unresolved D. V was trimmed by 4 bases and J by 4 bases, leaving 10 bases between them. Germline V gives CDR1 LGHDT, CDR2 YNNKEL (reference sequence). The CDR3 is 13 amino acids. CDR3 nucleotides: TGTGCCAGCAGCCTGGAAACTAGCTATGGCTACACCTTC. This sequence encodes CASSLETSYGYTF.

This clone was found once. The rearrangement links TRBV25-1 to TRBJ2-1; possible D gene TRBD2, 6 bases. Germline lookup yields CDR1 MGHDK and CDR2 SYGVNS. Trimming left V 3 bases short and J 11 bases short, with 11 bases between. The CDR3 has 12 residues. CDR3 nucleotides: TGTGCCAGCAGTGATCGGGACTCTAAGCAGTTCTTC. Translation gives CASSDRDSKQFF.